This is a list of T cell receptor beta chains from one sample in a study of cytomegalovirus exposure and HLA in healthy donors. Data came from immunoSEQ multiplex PCR; TCRdb stores just in-frame clones and leaves some out. This table holds about 110,000 clones, around 77% found once. Sequencing was carried out using PBMCs. The receptors were sampled from a woman between 25 and 40 years old in good health and CMV-seropositive. Both conserved end residues are part of each CDR3. Each record gives: D gene, clone size, CDR3 length, V gene, J gene, CDR3 DNA, CDR3 protein. D genes are given only for firm matches. Part of the rows lack a size; the others show once, few, many or a class for expanded clones.

NA	NA	14	TRBV6-5	TRBJ2-1	TGTGCCAGCAGTTACGAGACTAGGAACAATGAGCAGTTCTTC	CASSYETRNNEQFF
NA	NA	16	TRBV9	TRBJ2-1	TGTGCCAGCAGCGTGACCCGGGGGAGCTCCTACAATGAGCAGTTCTTC	CASSVTRGSSYNEQFF
TRBD1	NA	15	TRBV7-3	TRBJ2-1	TGTGCCAGCAGCCCACCGGGGACAGTAACCAATGAGCAGTTCTTC	CASSPPGTVTNEQFF
NA	NA	14	TRBV7-3	TRBJ2-1	TGTGCCAGCAGCTCACACGGACTACACAATGAGCAGTTCTTC	CASSSHGLHNEQFF
NA	NA	14	TRBV19	TRBJ1-1	TGTGCCAGTAGTGTCCAGGGGAGTGGGACTGAAGCTTTCTTT	CASSVQGSGTEAFF
TRBD2	NA	14	TRBV5-4	TRBJ2-7	TGTGCCAGCAGCTCCTCCGGGACTAAAAACGAGCAGTACTTC	CASSSSGTKNEQYF
TRBD1	NA	17	TRBV10-3	TRBJ1-2	TGTGCCATCAGTGTCTTAGGACAGGCGACCTCGGACTATGGCTACACCTTC	CAISVLGQATSDYGYTF
NA	once	16	TRBV5-1	TRBJ2-7	TGCGCCAGCAGCTTGGCCGGCGGGGGCTTTTCCTACGAGCAGTACTTC	CASSLAGGGFSYEQYF
NA	once	12	TRBV30	TRBJ2-5	TGTGCCTGGAGTGTAGGAGGTGAGACCCAGTACTTC	CAWSVGGETQYF
TRBD2	NA	17	TRBV2	TRBJ2-6	TGTGCCAGCAGTTTCCCGCCGGGAGGATCTGGGGCCAACGTCCTGACTTTC	CASSFPPGGSGANVLTF
TRBD1	NA	15	TRBV19	TRBJ1-2	TGTGCCAGTAGTAGCACAGGACAGGGTCTAGGAGGTTACACCTTC	CASSSTGQGLGGYTF
TRBD2	NA	14	TRBV7-9	TRBJ2-3	TGTGCCCTGAGGGGAGCGGGGGGCCCAGATACGCAGTATTTT	CALRGAGGPDTQYF
NA	NA	16	TRBV10-3	TRBJ2-3	TGTGCCATCAGTGAAGCGGCGGGAATAATGACAGATACGCAGTATTTT	CAISEAAGIMTDTQYF
NA	NA	12	TRBV29-1	TRBJ1-4	TGCAGCGTCAGGGGCATTAATGAAAAACTGTTTTTT	CSVRGINEKLFF
TRBD2	NA	16	TRBV18	TRBJ2-1	TGTGCCAGCTCACCATCGGGGGGACTAGTGTACAATGAGCAGTTCTTC	CASSPSGGLVYNEQFF
TRBD2	NA	12	TRBV10-3	TRBJ2-7	TGTGCCATCAGTAGCGGGGCCTACGAGCAGTACTTC	CAISSGAYEQYF
NA	NA	11	TRBV5-8	TRBJ2-5	TGTGCCAGCAGCACACAAGAGACCCAGTACTTC	CASSTQETQYF
TRBD1	NA	15	TRBV11-3	TRBJ1-1	TGTGCCAGCGGGAGGACAGGGGCCATGAACACTGAAGCTTTCTTT	CASGRTGAMNTEAFF
NA	NA	14	TRBV5-1	TRBJ2-7	TGCGCCAGCAGCTTAGACCCTAGCTCCTACGAGCAGTACTTC	CASSLDPSSYEQYF
NA	NA	14	TRBV10-3	TRBJ1-2	TGTGCCATCAGTGAGGTTTTGGGGGGTCCTGGCTACACCTTC	CAISEVLGGPGYTF
NA	few	14	TRBV4-2	TRBJ1-2	TGTGCCAGCAGCCAAGATTTACGGAACTATGGCTACACCTTC	CASSQDLRNYGYTF
TRBD2	NA	15	TRBV10-3	TRBJ2-5	TGTGCCATCAGTGGGGACGGGCTAGCGGGGGAGACCCAGTACTTC	CAISGDGLAGETQYF
TRBD1	once	14	TRBV27	TRBJ1-1	TGTGCCAGCAGAGACAGGGGGGCTAACACTGAAGCTTTCTTT	CASRDRGANTEAFF
NA	NA	17	TRBV19	TRBJ2-5	TGTGCCAGTAGGGGGCGGGACAGACAAAATCCGGTAGAGACCCAGTACTTC	CASRGRDRQNPVETQYF